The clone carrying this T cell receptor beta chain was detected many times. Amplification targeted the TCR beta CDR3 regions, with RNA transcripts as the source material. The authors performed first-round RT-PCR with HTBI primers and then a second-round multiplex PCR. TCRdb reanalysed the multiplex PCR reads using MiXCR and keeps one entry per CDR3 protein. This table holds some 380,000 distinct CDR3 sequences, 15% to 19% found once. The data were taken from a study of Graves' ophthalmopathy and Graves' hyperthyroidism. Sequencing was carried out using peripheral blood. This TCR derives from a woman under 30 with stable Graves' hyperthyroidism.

The CDR3 DNA reads as TGTGCCAGCAGTTGGACAGGGACCACTGAAGCTTTCTTT. Translating it yields CASSWTGTTEAFF. This chain joins TRBV12-3 or TRBV12-4 and TRBJ1-1, with TRBD1 identical over 8 bases. V lost 4 bases, J lost 4 bases, and 2 bases stayed unmatched. The CDR3 has 13 amino acids.